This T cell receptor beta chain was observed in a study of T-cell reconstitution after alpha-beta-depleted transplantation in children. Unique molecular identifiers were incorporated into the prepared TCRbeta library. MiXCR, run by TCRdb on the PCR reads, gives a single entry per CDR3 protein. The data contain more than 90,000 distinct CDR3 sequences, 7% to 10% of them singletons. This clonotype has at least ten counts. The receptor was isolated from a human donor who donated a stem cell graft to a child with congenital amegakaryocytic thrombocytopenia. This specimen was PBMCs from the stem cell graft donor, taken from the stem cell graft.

The CDR3 sequence: CASSLEWEGEQFF. CDR3 nucleotides: TGTGCCAGCAGCTTAGAGTGGGAGGGTGAGCAGTTCTTC. The chain links TRBV7-9 to TRBJ2-1; 7 bases are a match to TRBD2. Looked up from germline, CDR1 is SEHNR and CDR2 is FQNEAQ (reference sequence). V was pared by 1 base and J by 9 bases, with 3 bases of the junction left unmatched. The CDR3 consists of 13 residues.